The rows below give T cell receptor beta chains drawn from one sample of a study of T cell responses to AZD1222 COVID-19 vaccine. TCRdb's copy holds only in-frame clones and misses some; the assay was immunoSEQ multiplex PCR. The data hold 140,000 to 150,000 clones, with 92% observed a single time. This sample comprised peripheral blood, obtained on day 0 of AZD1222 vaccination. All receptors come from an adult in good health. CDR3s include the opening cysteine and the closing phenylalanine or tryptophan. A D gene is named only where the DNA matches it firmly. Some rows mark clone size as missing; the rest say once, few, many or name a class of expanded clone.

TRBJ1-3 | - | TRBV6-1 | - | CASSEGPIGYTIYF | TGTGCCAGCAGTGAAGGACCCATAGGATACACCATATATTTT
TRBJ2-7 | - | TRBV5-1 | - | CASSWASGAREQYF | TGCGCCAGCAGCTGGGCGTCGGGGGCACGGGAGCAGTACTTC
TRBJ2-2 | TRBD1 | TRBV18 | - | CASSRQGGPNTGELFF | TGTGCCAGCTCACGACAGGGGGGACCGAACACCGGGGAGCTGTTTTTT
TRBJ1-2 | - | TRBV6-1 | - | CASSEEWGVNYGYTF | TGTGCCAGCAGTGAAGAGTGGGGTGTGAACTATGGCTACACCTTC
TRBJ2-7 | - | TRBV21-1 | - | CASSRAMGQAFQYF | TGTGCCAGCAGCAGAGCAATGGGGCAGGCTTTTCAGTACTTC
TRBJ2-7 | - | TRBV6-5 | - | CASRLDRTKIYEQYF | TGTGCCAGCAGGCTTGACAGGACCAAAATATACGAGCAGTACTTC
TRBJ1-6 | - | TRBV23-1 | - | CASNPWGRALHF | TGCGCCAGCAATCCCTGGGGGCGGGCCCTCCACTTT
TRBJ2-1 | TRBD1 | TRBV27 | - | CASRGTGNYNEQFF | TGTGCCAGCAGGGGGACAGGAAATTACAATGAGCAGTTCTTC
TRBJ2-7 | TRBD1 | TRBV2 | - | CASNDRAGEQYF | TGTGCCAGCAATGACAGGGCCGGCGAGCAGTACTTC
TRBJ1-2 | TRBD1 | TRBV18 | - | CASSEGQSQLYGYTF | TGTGCCAGCTCAGAGGGACAGTCCCAGCTTTATGGCTACACCTTC
TRBJ2-4 | - | TRBV11-2 | - | CASSSGTGNIQYF | TGTGCCAGCAGCTCGGGGACGGGAAACATTCAGTACTTC
TRBJ1-1 | - | TRBV11-2 | - | CASSSVSSFFGGTEAFF | TGTGCCAGCAGCTCCGTTAGTAGTTTCTTCGGAGGCACTGAAGCTTTCTTT
TRBJ1-3 | - | TRBV15 | - | CATGRVGSGNTIYF | TGTGCCACCGGTCGGGTAGGCTCTGGAAACACCATATATTTT
TRBJ2-5 | - | TRBV27 | - | CASRFQGGGTQYF | TGTGCCAGCAGGTTCCAGGGAGGGGGGACCCAGTACTTC
TRBJ2-3 | - | TRBV27 | - | CASSFRETDTQYF | TGTGCCAGCAGTTTTCGGGAAACAGATACGCAGTATTTT
TRBJ2-7 | - | TRBV7-2 | - | CASSPGAQVYEQYF | TGTGCCAGCAGCCCGGGGGCGCAAGTCTACGAGCAGTACTTC
TRBJ2-1 | - | TRBV7-3 | - | CASSQGGQTYNEQFF | TGTGCCAGCAGCCAAGGGGGGCAGACCTACAATGAGCAGTTCTTC
TRBJ1-1 | - | TRBV21-1 | - | CASASGLGQGISEAFF | TGTGCCAGCGCCTCGGGTCTGGGGCAGGGAATCAGTGAAGCTTTCTTT
TRBJ2-7 | - | TRBV6-2/TRBV6-3 | - | CASSYGGQVKSREQYF | TGTGCCAGCAGTTACGGGGGCCAGGTAAAATCGAGAGAGCAGTACTTC
TRBJ2-1 | - | TRBV10-3 | - | CAISLAGQYNEQFF | TGTGCCATCAGCCTGGCGGGCCAGTATAATGAGCAGTTCTTC
TRBJ2-3 | TRBD2 | TRBV4-3 | - | CASSLLAGAVDTQYF | TGCGCCAGCAGCCTGCTAGCGGGAGCCGTAGATACGCAGTATTTT
TRBJ2-7 | TRBD2 | TRBV7-2 | once | CASSLSGTTYEQYF | TGTGCCAGCAGCCTTAGCGGGACTACCTACGAGCAGTACTTC
TRBJ2-7 | - | TRBV5-5 | - | CASSPSYEQYF | TGTGCCAGCAGCCCCAGCTACGAGCAGTACTTC
TRBJ1-2 | - | TRBV5-4 | - | CASSLRSSGYTF | TGTGCCAGCAGCTTGAGGTCGAGTGGCTACACCTTC
TRBJ1-5 | - | TRBV6-5 | few | CASSYGGANQPQHF | TGTGCCAGCAGTTACGGCGGGGCGAATCAGCCCCAGCATTTT
TRBJ1-4 | TRBD1 | TRBV6-6 | - | CASSERQGAAALFF | TGTGCCAGCAGCGAGCGACAGGGGGCCGCGGCACTGTTTTTT
TRBJ2-7 | - | TRBV5-4 | - | CASSWATGYEQYF | TGTGCCAGCAGCTGGGCAACAGGCTACGAGCAGTACTTC
TRBJ2-3 | TRBD2 | TRBV5-5 | - | CASSLGWAGGRSYTDTQYF | TGTGCCAGCAGCTTGGGCTGGGCGGGAGGGCGGTCATACACAGATACGCAGTATTTT
TRBJ1-2 | TRBD1 | TRBV2 | - | CASSGVGDRGFRSYGYTF | TGTGCCAGCAGTGGAGTGGGGGACAGGGGGTTCCGTAGCTATGGCTACACCTTC
TRBJ1-1 | - | TRBV4-2 | - | CASSSAGADTEAFF | TGTGCCAGCAGCTCAGCCGGGGCGGACACTGAAGCTTTCTTT
TRBJ2-4 | - | TRBV27 | - | CASSTLGGDSIQYF | TGTGCCAGCAGTACCCTTGGGGGAGATAGCATTCAGTACTTC
TRBJ2-7 | - | TRBV6-2/TRBV6-3 | - | CASSFPGRSYEQYF | TGTGCCAGCAGTTTTCCGGGTCGGTCCTACGAGCAGTACTTC
TRBJ2-3 | - | TRBV19 | once | CASSMVMGADAQYF | TGTGCCAGTAGTATGGTCATGGGGGCGGATGCGCAGTATTTT
TRBJ2-7 | - | TRBV6-5 | once | CASSYSGSSFYEQYF | TGTGCCAGCAGTTACTCTGGGTCCTCCTTCTACGAGCAGTACTTC
TRBJ1-3 | - | TRBV18 | - | CASSPLDREGTIYF | TGTGCCAGCTCACCACTTGACCGGGAAGGTACCATATATTTT